This is a list of T cell receptor beta chains from one sample in a study of blood T cell repertoires in COVID-19. Sequencing used immunoSEQ multiplex PCR; TCRdb keeps in-frame clones, though not all of them. The profile shows approximately 190,000 clones, 65% to 85% of them singletons. Sequencing used PBMCs or T cells enriched from blood (not recorded which). These receptors all come from a man aged 40-49 years who had recovered from COVID-19. Each CDR3 is given with its conserved first and last residue. D genes are given only for firm matches. Some rows mark clone size as missing; the rest say once, few, many or name a class of expanded clone.

TRBV9,TRBJ1-2,.,.,TGTGCCAGCAGCCCTGGGGACACCATTAACTATGGCTACACCTTC,CASSPGDTINYGYTF
TRBV24-1,TRBJ2-2,.,.,TGTGCCACCGGACCTACTAGCTCCACCGGGGAGCTGTTTTTT,CATGPTSSTGELFF
TRBV6-1,TRBJ1-2,.,.,TGTGCCAGCAGTGATTTGAAAGGACAGTTGACCTATGGCTACACCTTC,CASSDLKGQLTYGYTF
TRBV30,TRBJ1-3,.,.,TGTGCCTGGGGGAGACAGGACTCTGGAAACACCATATATTTT,CAWGRQDSGNTIYF
TRBV18,TRBJ1-6,.,TRBD1,TGTGCCAGCTCCAAGGACAGGGATAATTCACCCCTCCACTTT,CASSKDRDNSPLHF
TRBV6-6,TRBJ2-1,.,.,TGTGCCAGCAGCCCCACCCGGGTGTCAAATGAGCAGTTCTTC,CASSPTRVSNEQFF
TRBV6-2/TRBV6-3,TRBJ1-5,.,.,TGTGCCAGCAGTTGGTGGGGGCAGCCAAATCAGCCCCAGCATTTT,CASSWWGQPNQPQHF
TRBV7-9,TRBJ2-5,.,TRBD2,TGTGCCAGCAGCCCCCGGGGGGGAGAAAAGACCCAGTACTTC,CASSPRGGEKTQYF
TRBV30,TRBJ2-6,.,TRBD1,TGTGCCTGGAGTTTACGGGACAGGTTGTCTGGGGCCAACGTCCTGACTTTC,CAWSLRDRLSGANVLTF
TRBV5-1,TRBJ2-7,.,.,TGCGCCAGCAGCTGGGACATACAGAGCTCCTACGAGCAGTACTTC,CASSWDIQSSYEQYF
TRBV5-4,TRBJ1-2,.,.,TGTGCCAGCAGCCTCGACAGCCCCTATGGCTACACCTTC,CASSLDSPYGYTF
TRBV6-2/TRBV6-3,TRBJ1-1,.,.,TGTGCCAGCAGTCTAGGACAGTTAAACACTGAAGCTTTCTTT,CASSLGQLNTEAFF
TRBV2,TRBJ1-6,.,.,TGTGCCAGCAGTGAATGGGAGGGGGGATCACCCCTCCACTTT,CASSEWEGGSPLHF
TRBV7-9,TRBJ1-1,.,.,TGTGCCAGCAGCCGCAACATGAACACTGAAGCTTTCTTT,CASSRNMNTEAFF
TRBV5-1,TRBJ2-5,.,.,TGCGCCAGCAGCTTGGTTGGCAGGGAAGAGACCCAGTACTTC,CASSLVGREETQYF
TRBV3-1/TRBV3-2,TRBJ1-2,.,.,TGTGCCAGCAGCCCGGACAGTCGATCGCCTGGCTACACCTTC,CASSPDSRSPGYTF
TRBV2,TRBJ1-5,.,TRBD1,TGTGCCAGCAGTGCGACAGGGGACTACTATCAGCCCCAGCATTTT,CASSATGDYYQPQHF
TRBV6-6,TRBJ1-1,.,.,TGTGCCAGCAGTTATCAGGAAACGAACACTGAAGCTTTCTTT,CASSYQETNTEAFF
TRBV27,TRBJ1-6,.,TRBD1,TGTGCCAGCAGTCCACGACCGACAGGGGGGTCGTATTCACCCCTCCACTTT,CASSPRPTGGSYSPLHF
TRBV5-4,TRBJ1-1,.,.,TGTGCCAGCAGCTCGACCGACAATCAAGCTTTCTTT,CASSSTDNQAFF
TRBV27,TRBJ1-5,.,TRBD1,TGTGCCAGCAGTGCCGGGACAGAAGGCAATCAGCCCCAGCATTTT,CASSAGTEGNQPQHF
TRBV2,TRBJ2-5,.,.,TGTGCCAGCAGTTGGGACTGGCAAGGGACCCAGTACTTC,CASSWDWQGTQYF
TRBV4-1,TRBJ2-7,.,.,TGCGCCAGCAGCCAAAGCTCAGGGTCCGAGCAGTACTTC,CASSQSSGSEQYF
TRBV12-3/TRBV12-4,TRBJ1-1,.,.,TGTGCCAGCAGTTCCCGACAGAACACTGAAGCTTTCTTT,CASSSRQNTEAFF
TRBV20-1,TRBJ1-6,once,.,TGCAGTGCTAGTTGGGCTGCTTCACCCCTCCACTTT,CSASWAASPLHF
TRBV6-1,TRBJ1-4,.,.,TGTGCCAGCAGTGAAGTGTGGACAACAACTAATGAAAAACTGTTTTTT,CASSEVWTTTNEKLFF